This T cell receptor beta chain originates from a study of shared clonotypes between healthy human individuals. The naive CD8 fraction comprised CD45RO-negative cells positively selected for CCR7 and excluded terminally differentiated effector memory CD45RA+ cells. The CDR3 extends over 21 amino acids. Trimming at V came to 5 bases and at J to 4 bases, leaving 14 bases not matched to a gene. Germline lookup yields CDR1 SNHLY and CDR2 FYNNEI. Profiled with immunoSEQ multiplex PCR; TCRdb holds only in-frame clones, not every one. The profile shows millions of clones, about 95% of them singletons. Sequencing used naive CD8+ T cells sorted from blood. The chain is built from TRBV2 and TRBJ2-6; TRBD2 agrees at 16 bases. This clonotype was obtained from a man younger than 35 in good health. DNA of the CDR3: TGTGCCAGCAGTAAAAACCTCGGGACTAGCGGGAGGGCCCCGGGGGCCAACGTCCTGACTTTC. Protein product: CASSKNLGTSGRAPGANVLTF. Using reference TRBV2 and TRBJ2-6 for the parts outside the CDR3, the full variable domain is EPEVTQTPSHQVTQMGQEVILRCVPISNHLYFYWYRQILGQKVEFLVSFYNNEISEKSEIFDDQFSVERPDGSNFTLKIRSTKLEDSAMYFCASSKNLGTSGRAPGANVLTFGAGSRLTVL.